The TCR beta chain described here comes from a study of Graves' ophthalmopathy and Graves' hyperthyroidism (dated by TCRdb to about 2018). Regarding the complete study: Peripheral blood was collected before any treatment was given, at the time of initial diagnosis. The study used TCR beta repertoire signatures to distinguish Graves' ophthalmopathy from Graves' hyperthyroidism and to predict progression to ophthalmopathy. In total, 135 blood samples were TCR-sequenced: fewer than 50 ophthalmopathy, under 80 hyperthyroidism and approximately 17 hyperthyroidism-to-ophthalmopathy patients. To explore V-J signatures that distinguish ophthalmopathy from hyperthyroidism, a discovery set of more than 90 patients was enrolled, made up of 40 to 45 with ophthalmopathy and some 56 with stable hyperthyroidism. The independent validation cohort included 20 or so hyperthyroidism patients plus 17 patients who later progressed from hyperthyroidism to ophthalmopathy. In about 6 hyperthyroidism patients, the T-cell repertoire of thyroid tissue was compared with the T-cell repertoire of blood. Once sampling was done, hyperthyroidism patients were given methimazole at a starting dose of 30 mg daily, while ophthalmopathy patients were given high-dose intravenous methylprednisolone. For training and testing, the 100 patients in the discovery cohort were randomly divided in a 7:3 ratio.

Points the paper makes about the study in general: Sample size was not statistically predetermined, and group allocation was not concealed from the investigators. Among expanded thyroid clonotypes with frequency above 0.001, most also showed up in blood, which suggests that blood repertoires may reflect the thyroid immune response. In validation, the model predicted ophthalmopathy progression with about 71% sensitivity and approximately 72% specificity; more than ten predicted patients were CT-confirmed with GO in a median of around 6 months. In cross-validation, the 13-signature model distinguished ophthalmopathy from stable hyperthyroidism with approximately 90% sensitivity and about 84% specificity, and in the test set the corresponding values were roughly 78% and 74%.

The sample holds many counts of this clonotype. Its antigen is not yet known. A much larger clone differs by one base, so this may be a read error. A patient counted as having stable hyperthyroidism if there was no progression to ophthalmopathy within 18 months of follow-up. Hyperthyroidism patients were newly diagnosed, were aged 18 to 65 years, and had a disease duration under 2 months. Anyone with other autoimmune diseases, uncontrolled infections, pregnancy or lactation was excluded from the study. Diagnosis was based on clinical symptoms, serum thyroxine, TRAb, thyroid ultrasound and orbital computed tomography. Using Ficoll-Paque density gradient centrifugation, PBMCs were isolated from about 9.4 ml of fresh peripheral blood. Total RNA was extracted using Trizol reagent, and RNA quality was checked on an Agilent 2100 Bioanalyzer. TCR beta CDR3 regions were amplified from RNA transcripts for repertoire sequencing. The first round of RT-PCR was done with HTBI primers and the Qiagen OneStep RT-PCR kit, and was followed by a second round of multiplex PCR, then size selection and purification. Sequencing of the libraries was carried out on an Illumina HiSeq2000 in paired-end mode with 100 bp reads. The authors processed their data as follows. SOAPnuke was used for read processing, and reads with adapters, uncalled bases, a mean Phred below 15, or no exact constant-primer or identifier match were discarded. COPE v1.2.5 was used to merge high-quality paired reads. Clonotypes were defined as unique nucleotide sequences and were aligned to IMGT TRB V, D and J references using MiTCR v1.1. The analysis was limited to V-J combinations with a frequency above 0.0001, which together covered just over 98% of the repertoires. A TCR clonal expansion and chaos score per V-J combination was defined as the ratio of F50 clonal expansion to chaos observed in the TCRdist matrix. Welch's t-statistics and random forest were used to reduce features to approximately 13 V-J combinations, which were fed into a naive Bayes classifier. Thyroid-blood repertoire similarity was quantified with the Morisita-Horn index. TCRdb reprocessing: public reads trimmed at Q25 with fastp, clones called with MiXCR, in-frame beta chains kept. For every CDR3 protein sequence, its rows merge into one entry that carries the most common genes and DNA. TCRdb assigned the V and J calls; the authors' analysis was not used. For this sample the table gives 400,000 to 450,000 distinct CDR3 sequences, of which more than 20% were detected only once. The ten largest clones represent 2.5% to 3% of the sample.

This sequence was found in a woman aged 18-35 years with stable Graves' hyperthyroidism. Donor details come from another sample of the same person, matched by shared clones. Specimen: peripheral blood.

The DNA is as follows: TGCGCCAGCAGCTTGGATGAGAACACTGAAGCTTTCTTT. This encodes CASSLDENTEAFF. The sequence joins TRBV5-1 to TRBJ1-1, with no confident D gene call. From the cysteine through the phenylalanine, the CDR3 covers 13 amino acids. CDR3 DNA only is kept here, 39 bases in frame from base 1. The germline V gene gives CDR1 as SGHRS and CDR2 as YFSETQ. The V end loses 0 bases and the J end loses 1 base, and a stretch of 4 bases separates them.